Shown below are 23 T cell receptor beta chains from a single sample sequenced in a study of cytomegalovirus exposure and HLA in healthy donors. Both 60 Vbeta primers and 13 Jbeta primers went into the PCR. Clones were sequenced by immunoSEQ multiplex PCR, and TCRdb holds only the in-frame ones, with some missing. Among 200,000 to 250,000 clones listed, around 80% were seen once. Sequencing was carried out using PBMCs. The receptors were sampled from a man between 18 and 35 years old in good health and CMV-seronegative.

This clone was counted a few times. The chain recombines TRBV2 with TRBJ1-1; the D gene is possibly TRBD1 (6 bases). This CDR3 has 15 amino acids. The germline V gene has CDR1 SNHLY and CDR2 FYNNEI. V lost 2 bases and J 1 base, leaving 11 bases between the germline ends. In DNA form, the CDR3 reads TGTGCCAGCAGTGAAAACAGGGTCGGGAACACTGAAGCTTTCTTT. Its protein is CASSENRVGNTEAFF.

The chain uses TRBV5-8 and TRBJ2-3; 8 nucleotides match TRBD2. Germline lookup yields CDR1 SGHTS and CDR2 YDEGEE. The J segment lost 5 bases and the V segment lost 0 bases, leaving 8 bases of the junction unmatched. This CDR3 spans 16 amino acids. Here the CDR3 DNA reads TGTGCCAGCAGCTTGGCCGGGGGGGGACCCCAAGATACGCAGTATTTT. Amino acids: CASSLAGGGPQDTQYF.

The rearrangement links TRBV7-9 to TRBJ2-5, with D maybe TRBD2 (5 bases). The germline CDR1 and CDR2 sequences are SEHNR and FQNEAQ (reference sequence). The CDR3 length is 12 residues. Trimming took off 4 bases at V and 5 bases at J, with 8 bases between the two ends. The CDR3 sequence is CASSSEGETQYF. Written as DNA, the CDR3 is TGTGCCAGCAGCTCCGAGGGCGAGACCCAGTACTTC.

This clone was counted once. The chain uses TRBV7-9 and TRBJ1-2; D gene unclear. Germline values: CDR1 SEHNR, CDR2 FQNEAQ (reference sequence). CDR3 length equals 13 residues. V lost 2 bases to trimming and J lost 5 bases, with 9 bases between them. The CDR3 here is CASSLPTGYGYTF. The CDR3 region has the DNA TGTGCCAGCAGCTTACCCACGGGGTATGGCTACACCTTC.

The chain joins TRBV6-1 to TRBJ2-2; TRBD1 matches at 7 bases. CDR1 is MNHNS, CDR2 SASEGT, per germline. The trim removed 3 bases at V and 5 bases at J, leaving 6 bases unmatched. The CDR3 length is 15 residues. The CDR3 region is CASSDEDRITGELFF. CDR3 bases: TGTGCCAGCAGTGATGAGGACAGGATAACCGGGGAGCTGTTTTTT.

CDR3 nucleotides: TGTGCCAGCAGTTTAGTCCCGGGACAGGGGACCAGCAATCAGCCCCAGCATTTT. Translated, it gives CASSLVPGQGTSNQPQHF. The chain couples TRBV28 to TRBJ1-5, with TRBD1 identical over 10 bases. The V gene's germline CDR1 is MDHEN and CDR2 SYDVKM. The V segment lost 2 bases and the J segment 1 base; nucleotides outside the gene matches: 8. There are 18 residues in the CDR3.

This clone was counted only a few times. V usage is TRBV5-8 and J usage is TRBJ1-3, with 8 bases lining up with TRBD1. After removal of 7 bases from V and 7 bases from J, the junction contained 4 bases not matched to a gene. The germline gives CDR1 SGHTS, CDR2 YDEGEE. The CDR3 contains 12 residues. CDR3 residues: CASRQGLNTIYF. The CDR3 bases are TGTGCCAGCCGACAGGGGCTGAACACCATATATTTT.

The chain carries TRBV2 and TRBJ1-2, with D unresolved. From germline, CDR1 is SNHLY and CDR2 FYNNEI. This CDR3 region has 14 residues. Trimming took 6 bases from V and 0 from J, leaving 11 bases between them. The CDR3 DNA sequence: TGTGCCAGCAGGGTGTTGGCCCCTAACTATGGCTACACCTTC. Translating it yields CASRVLAPNYGYTF. Drawing the rest from reference TRBV2 and TRBJ1-2, the complete variable domain is EPEVTQTPSHQVTQMGQEVILRCVPISNHLYFYWYRQILGQKVEFLVSFYNNEISEKSEIFDDQFSVERPDGSNFTLKIRSTKLEDSAMYFCASRVLAPNYGYTFGSGTRLTVV.

J is TRBJ1-4 and V is TRBV9; possible D gene TRBD1, 6 bases. Germline lookup yields CDR1 SGDLS and CDR2 YYNGEE. This CDR3 has 15 amino acids. V was shortened by 4 bases and J by 0 bases, with 10 bases between the two germline ends. The CDR3 DNA follows: TGTGCCAGCAGCCTCGCAGGGGCAACTAATGAAAAACTGTTTTTT. This sequence encodes CASSLAGATNEKLFF.

This chain links TRBV28 with TRBJ1-4; 7 nucleotides align to TRBD1. The V segment lost 9 bases and the J segment 8 bases; nucleotides outside the gene matches: 9. This CDR3 has 13 residues. Germline CDR1 MDHEN, CDR2 SYDVKM. The CDR3 here is CASSDRVNEKLFF. For the CDR3, the DNA is TGTGCCAGTTCCGACAGGGTCAACGAAAAACTGTTTTTT.

Of note for this clone: A read error may account for a junction end that differs from germline. The rearrangement uses TRBV28 and TRBJ1-1; 8 positions agree with TRBD1. The CDR3 is 12 amino acids. The V gene's germline CDR1 is MDHEN and CDR2 SYDVKM. In DNA, the CDR3 is TGTGCCGGCAGGGGGCTCGGGACTGAAGCTTTCTTT. Its protein product is CAGRGLGTEAFF.

The chain combines TRBV5-1 with TRBJ2-3, with 8 nucleotides matching TRBD1. The CDR3 length is 13 residues. The germline V gene has CDR1 SGHRS and CDR2 YFSETQ. J was trimmed by 5 bases and V by 2 bases; bases with no gene match: 1. CDR3 in DNA: TGCGCCAGCAGCTTACAGGGGGAAGATACGCAGTATTTT. Protein product: CASSLQGEDTQYF. Full variable domain (rest looked up from reference TRBV5-1 and TRBJ2-3): KAGVTQTPRYLIKTRGQQVTLSCSPISGHRSVSWYQQTPGQGLQFLFEYFSETQRNKGNFPGRFSGRQFSNSRSEMNVSTLELGDSALYLCASSLQGEDTQYFGPGTRLTVL.

J is TRBJ1-4 and V is TRBV7-9, with TRBD1 as a possible D gene (5 bases). The CDR3 spans 15 residues. Germline V lookup: CDR1 SEHNR, CDR2 FQNEAQ (reference sequence). Trimming stripped 5 bases from V and 0 bases from J, with 10 bases between. DNA for the CDR3: TGTGCCAGCAGCCCCGACAGTGCAACTAATGAAAAACTGTTTTTT. It is translated as CASSPDSATNEKLFF. Combining the CDR3 with reference TRBV7-9 and TRBJ1-4 gives the whole variable domain DTGVSQNPRHKITKRGQNVTFRCDPISEHNRLYWYRQTLGQGPEFLTYFQNEAQLEKSRLLSDRFSAERPKGSFSTLEIQRTEQGDSAMYLCASSPDSATNEKLFFGSGTQLSVL.

The V and J genes are TRBV28 and TRBJ2-2; D possibly corresponds to TRBD2 (5 bases). CDR3 length: 16 residues. V was trimmed by 6 bases and J by 5 bases, leaving 19 bases between them. Germline V gene sequence: CDR1 MDHEN, CDR2 SYDVKM. Here the CDR3 reads CASRSYLLADTGELFF. The CDR3 region has the DNA TGTGCCAGCAGATCTTACCTGCTAGCTGATACCGGGGAGCTGTTTTTT.

The chain has TRBV28 and TRBJ1-1; D is possibly TRBD1 (5 bases). The germline V gene has CDR1 MDHEN and CDR2 SYDVKM. Trimming pared 2 bases from V and 3 bases from J, leaving 16 bases between. The CDR3 is 16 amino acids. CDR3 loop: CASSLGGALGYTEAFF. Written as DNA, the CDR3 is TGTGCCAGCAGTTTAGGTGGGGCATTAGGGTACACTGAAGCTTTCTTT.

The chain combines TRBV11-3 with TRBJ2-2; 8 positions match TRBD1. V shed 5 bases and J 0 bases; nucleotides not matched to a gene: 2. CDR1 SGHNT and CDR2 YENEEA come from the germline V gene. The CDR3 loop spans 15 amino acids. The CDR3 loop reads CASSDRGSNTGELFF. DNA for the CDR3: TGTGCCAGCAGCGACAGGGGTTCGAACACCGGGGAGCTGTTTTTT.

The V and J genes are TRBV30 and TRBJ2-3, with TRBD2 matching 12 bases. The CDR3 extends over 16 amino acids. Germline lookup yields CDR1 GTSNPN and CDR2 SVGIG (reference sequence). V lost 1 base to trimming and J lost 4 bases; unmatched junction nucleotides: 6. The CDR3 loop reads CAWSALTSGRADTQYF. The CDR3 coding sequence is TGTGCCTGGAGTGCACTGACTAGCGGGAGAGCAGATACGCAGTATTTT. Using reference TRBV30 and TRBJ2-3 for the parts outside the CDR3, the full variable domain is SQTIHQWPATLVQPVGSPLSLECTVEGTSNPNLYWYRQAAGRGLQLLFYSVGIGQISSEVPQNLSASRPQDRQFILSSKKLLLSDSGFYLCAWSALTSGRADTQYFGPGTRLTVL.

The CDR3 spells CASSLGRGPNQPQHF. The CDR3 coding sequence is TGCGCCAGCAGCCTGGGTAGGGGGCCGAATCAGCCCCAGCATTTT. The chain combines TRBV4-1 with TRBJ1-5; 7 nucleotides align to TRBD1. From germline, CDR1 is MGHRA and CDR2 YSYEKL. After removal of 4 bases from V and 4 bases from J, the junction contained 7 bases not matched to a gene. This CDR3 has 15 amino acids.

The chain employs TRBV19 and TRBJ1-1, with D tentatively TRBD1 (5 bases). The CDR3 length is 15 residues. V was trimmed by 7 bases and J by 3 bases, leaving 18 bases between them. Germline CDR1 is LNHDA and CDR2 is SQIVND (reference sequence). CDR3 sequence (DNA): TGTGCCAGTATGGGGAGACGCTCGGGGGACACTGAAGCTTTCTTT. Protein: CASMGRRSGDTEAFF. Complete variable domain (other parts from reference TRBV19 and TRBJ1-1): DGGITQSPKYLFRKEGQNVTLSCEQNLNHDAMYWYRQDPGQGLRLIYYSQIVNDFQKGDIAEGYSVSREKKESFPLTVTSAQKNPTAFYLCASMGRRSGDTEAFFGQGTRLTVV.

The CDR3 region is CASSESGRGTGELFF. The CDR3 DNA reads as TGTGCCAGCAGCGAGAGCGGGAGGGGCACCGGGGAGCTGTTTTTT. V and J are TRBV7-9 and TRBJ2-2; 10 bases fit TRBD2. The CDR3 totals 15 residues. The J segment lost 4 bases and the V segment lost 5 bases, leaving 4 bases of the junction unmatched. CDR1 and CDR2 (germline): SEHNR, FQNEAQ (reference sequence).

The chain recombines TRBV14 with TRBJ2-7, with a weak D call TRBD2 (6 bases). Deletions cut 3 bases from V and 0 bases from J, with 12 bases between. CDR3 size: 15 residues. Germline CDR1 SGHDN, CDR2 FVKESK. Here the CDR3 reads CASSHLSGSSYEQYF. As DNA, the CDR3 is TGTGCCAGCAGCCACCTTAGCGGAAGCTCCTACGAGCAGTACTTC.

This chain links TRBV6-5 with TRBJ2-5, with TRBD2 identical over 9 bases. The trim removed 5 bases at V and 3 bases at J, leaving 4 bases unmatched. The CDR3 consists of 14 residues. In germline, CDR1 is MNHEY, CDR2 SVGAGI. CDR3 sequence: CASSPSSGEETQYF. The CDR3 DNA reads TGTGCCAGCAGTCCCTCTAGCGGGGAAGAGACCCAGTACTTC.

The chain combines TRBV6-5 with TRBJ2-1; 7 positions match TRBD2. With 6 bases clipped from V and 5 bases from J, the junction kept 10 bases outside the gene matches. Looked up from germline, CDR1 is MNHEY and CDR2 is SVGAGI. The length of the CDR3 is 15 residues. CDR3 sequence reads: CASRSGIAGHNEQFF. Written as DNA, the CDR3 is TGTGCCAGCAGGAGCGGGATTGCGGGACACAATGAGCAGTTCTTC.